The T cell receptor (beta chain) under discussion was sequenced for a study of OX40 agonist ivuxolimab in advanced cancers. On the study more broadly: Administration of intravenous ivuxolimab to patients occurred every 2 weeks at 0.01 to 10 mg/kg.

Study-wide points: Low normalized T-cell clonal expansion also characterized some of the nonresponders. Relative to CD4+ cells, CD8+ T cells on average had more expanded clones.

Prior autoimmune disease or systemic immunosuppression barred patients. Here immunoSEQ multiplex PCR was the method, and the copy in TCRdb shows in-frame clones only, minus some. The profile shows about 81,000 clones, more than 75% of them singletons. Notes on this clone: Its antigen is not identified.

CDR1 is SQVTM and CDR2 is ANQGSEA in the germline V gene. V was cut by 6 bases and J by 6 bases, with 13 bases left in between. The CDR3 has 12 residues. Sequences were derived from CD4+ or CD8+ T cells sorted from blood, sampled in a trial of the OX40 agonist ivuxolimab. The V call is TRBV29-1, the J call TRBJ2-3; D not resolved. This clonotype was obtained from an adult with an advanced solid tumor such as melanoma, head and neck, liver or kidney cancer. The CDR3 spells CSVVTQADTQYF. The CDR3 DNA reads TGCAGCGTAGTAACCCAGGCGGATACGCAGTATTTT.